What follows are 8 T cell receptor beta chains derived from one specimen sequenced in a study of cytomegalovirus exposure and HLA in healthy donors. PCR primers comprised 60 Vbeta and 13 Jbeta primers. Sequenced by immunoSEQ multiplex PCR; TCRdb stores in-frame clones only, minus some. The data hold approximately 150,000 clones, with about 70% observed a single time. Sequenced: PBMCs. These receptors were collected from a male donor in good health and CMV-seronegative.

The CDR3 DNA reads TGTGCCAGCAGCTTATGGGGGCTCATCAATTCAGACTACGAGCAGTACTTC. Translation gives CASSLWGLINSDYEQYF. The chain is built from TRBV5-6 and TRBJ2-7; weak D call: TRBD1 (6 bases). The V and J ends lost 2 bases and 3 bases respectively, with 21 bases between them. Germline assignment: CDR1 SGHDT and CDR2 YYEEEE. The CDR3 loop spans 17 amino acids.

The chain couples TRBV4-1 to TRBJ1-1, with 7 bases that match TRBD1. J gave up 5 bases and V 3 bases, and 9 bases lay outside the gene matches. The germline CDR1 and CDR2 sequences are MGHRA and YSYEKL. This CDR3 is 15 amino acids long. CDR3 residues: CASSQLIQGRTEAFF. Here the CDR3 DNA reads TGCGCCAGCAGCCAGCTTATACAGGGGAGAACTGAAGCTTTCTTT.

This CDR3 reads CASSFSAGAGDYEQYF. The CDR3 DNA reads as TGTGCCAGCAGTTTTTCGGCGGGTGCGGGGGACTACGAGCAGTACTTC. This chain connects TRBV27 to TRBJ2-7; 7 nucleotides match TRBD2. V shed 3 bases and J 3 bases; nucleotides not matched to a gene: 11. The CDR3 is made up of 16 amino acids. Germline lookup yields CDR1 MNHEY and CDR2 SMNVEV (reference sequence).

This sequence joins TRBV7-9 and TRBJ2-5, with 8 bases matching TRBD2. This CDR3 contains 16 residues. Per the germline V gene, CDR1 is SEHNR and CDR2 is FQNEAQ (reference sequence). V was pared by 6 bases and J by 5 bases, with 14 bases of the junction left unmatched. CDR3 sequence: CASRPPPGGGGETQYF. CDR3 nucleotide sequence: TGTGCCAGCAGACCCCCCCCCGGGGGGGGAGGGGAGACCCAGTACTTC. The full variable domain, its missing parts supplied by reference TRBV7-9 and TRBJ2-5, is DTGVSQNPRHKITKRGQNVTFRCDPISEHNRLYWYRQTLGQGPEFLTYFQNEAQLEKSRLLSDRFSAERPKGSFSTLEIQRTEQGDSAMYLCASRPPPGGGGETQYFGPGTRLLVL.

This clone was detected only a few times. The chain is built from TRBV5-1 and TRBJ1-5; D not resolved. V was trimmed by 0 bases and J by 4 bases, leaving 5 bases between them. Germline V gene data show CDR1 as SGHRS and CDR2 as YFSETQ. The length of the CDR3 is 13 residues. The CDR3 spells CASSLEENQPQHF. The CDR3 DNA reads as TGCGCCAGCAGCTTGGAGGAGAATCAGCCCCAGCATTTT.

J is TRBJ1-1 and V is TRBV18, with D maybe TRBD1 (6 bases). The germline V gene encodes CDR1 KGHSH and CDR2 LQKENI. Trimming pared 3 bases from V and 10 bases from J, leaving 18 bases between. This CDR3 has 14 residues. The CDR3 nucleotides read TGTGCCAGCTCACCGTGGACAGACTCACGGGGAGCTTTCTTT. Its protein is CASSPWTDSRGAFF. Based on the CDR3 plus reference TRBV18 and TRBJ1-1, the full variable domain is NAGVMQNPRHLVRRRGQEARLRCSPMKGHSHVYWYRQLPEEGLKFMVYLQKENIIDESGMPKERFSAEFPKEGPSILRIQQVVRGDSAAYFCASSPWTDSRGAFFGQGTRLTVV.

This clone was seen just once. J is TRBJ1-1 and V is TRBV5-8; D might be TRBD1 (6 bases). CDR1 is SGHTS, CDR2 YDEGEE, per germline. Trimming cost V 0 bases and J 3 bases, with 9 bases left between them. This CDR3 comprises 14 residues. CDR3 in amino acids: CASSLVSGDTEAFF. The CDR3 DNA is TGTGCCAGCAGCTTGGTGTCAGGGGACACTGAAGCTTTCTTT.

This chain links TRBV6-5 with TRBJ1-4; no definite D call. Trimming removed 10 bases at V and 8 bases at J, with 17 bases between. This CDR3 has 13 amino acids. Germline lookup yields CDR1 MNHEY and CDR2 SVGAGI. The CDR3 DNA sequence: TGTGCCACAGCATACGGGAGCCGAGAAAAACTGTTTTTT. Residues: CATAYGSREKLFF.